These T cell receptor beta chains were read from a single sample in a study of blood T cell repertoires in COVID-19. Produced via immunoSEQ multiplex PCR; TCRdb's table is partial and in-frame only. This sample has about 360,000 clones, with roughly 86% found just once. The specimen sequenced was peripheral blood. All receptors come from a human donor in a cohort sampled during active COVID-19. The CDR3 runs from the conserved cysteine through the conserved F or W. A D gene is named only where the DNA matches it firmly. Expanded clones are given a class, and other clones once, few, many or no size at all.

DNA	CDR3	V	D	size	J
TGTGCCAGCAGCTTTGGACACGTGAACACTGAAGCTTTCTTT	CASSFGHVNTEAFF	TRBV11-1	NA	NA	TRBJ1-1
TGTGCCAGCAGTTTATCGAGGATGGAGACCCAGTACTTC	CASSLSRMETQYF	TRBV27	NA	NA	TRBJ2-5
TGTGCCAGCAGCTTATTTCTAGGGCAGGGGGTCACCGGGGAGCTGTTTTTT	CASSLFLGQGVTGELFF	TRBV7-8	TRBD1	NA	TRBJ2-2
TGTGCCAGCAGCATCCGACTAGCGTCATCAGAGACCCAGTACTTC	CASSIRLASSETQYF	TRBV7-2	TRBD2	once	TRBJ2-5
TGTGCCAGCAGTGACTATGTCGAGCAGTACTTC	CASSDYVEQYF	TRBV25-1	NA	few	TRBJ2-7
TGTGCCAGCAGCCAGGGGTACAATGAGCAGTTCTTC	CASSQGYNEQFF	TRBV5-4	NA	NA	TRBJ2-1
TGCGCCAGCAGCCAAGTTTTTCTCCAGGGTGAGGAAAAACTGTTTTTT	CASSQVFLQGEEKLFF	TRBV4-1	NA	NA	TRBJ1-4
TGTGCCACCAGCGAGGATATAGGAGGGGTTTCTGGAAACACCATATATTTT	CATSEDIGGVSGNTIYF	TRBV15	NA	NA	TRBJ1-3
TGTGCCAGCAGCTTGAAAGGAGGGCTCGGCTATGGCTACACCTTC	CASSLKGGLGYGYTF	TRBV5-8	NA	few	TRBJ1-2
TGTGCCAGTAGTATGGCGGAGGGCCTAGCCAATGAGCAGTTCTTC	CASSMAEGLANEQFF	TRBV19	NA	NA	TRBJ2-1
TGTGCCAGCAGCCCCCGATCGGGACTAGCGTTGGCAGATACGCAGTATTTT	CASSPRSGLALADTQYF	TRBV5-4	TRBD2	NA	TRBJ2-3
TGTGCCAGCAGCCCCTCATGGACGGGGGACTACGAGCAGTACTTC	CASSPSWTGDYEQYF	TRBV3-1/TRBV3-2	NA	NA	TRBJ2-7
TGTGCCAGCAGCGTAGTCGCGGGGGGTCCAGATACGCAGTATTTT	CASSVVAGGPDTQYF	TRBV9	TRBD2	NA	TRBJ2-3
TGTGCCAGCACTGTCGACGGGAGGGTCACCGGGGAGCTGTTTTTT	CASTVDGRVTGELFF	TRBV2	TRBD2	NA	TRBJ2-2
TGTGCCAGCAGTGTAGGTAGTCTAGGTAATGAAAAACTGTTTTTT	CASSVGSLGNEKLFF	TRBV28	NA	NA	TRBJ1-4
TGTGCCAGCAGTAAGGACAGGGGCTCCTACAATGAGCAGTTCTTC	CASSKDRGSYNEQFF	TRBV6-4	TRBD1	NA	TRBJ2-1
TGTGCCTGGAGTGTACACGGCGGGCCCGCCTACGAGCAGTACTTC	CAWSVHGGPAYEQYF	TRBV30	NA	NA	TRBJ2-7
TGTGCCAGCAGCCGGGACTGGAGCACAGATACGCAGTATTTT	CASSRDWSTDTQYF	TRBV2	NA	NA	TRBJ2-3
TGTGCCAGCAGCTTTCGACAGGGGGCAGATTGGTACAATGAGCAGTTCTTC	CASSFRQGADWYNEQFF	TRBV5-8	TRBD1	NA	TRBJ2-1
TGCGCCAGCAGCCAAGTTTTCCCAGCCGGACAGGCCTATGGCTACACCTTC	CASSQVFPAGQAYGYTF	TRBV4-1	TRBD1	once	TRBJ1-2
TGTGCCAGCAGAGGGGTGACAGGGAGGTCCGGGGAGCTGTTTTTT	CASRGVTGRSGELFF	TRBV2	NA	NA	TRBJ2-2
TGTGCCAGCAGTTTAGGGGTAGCGGGAGGCATCGACAATGAGCAGTTCTTC	CASSLGVAGGIDNEQFF	TRBV27	TRBD2	once	TRBJ2-1
TGTGCCAGTAGTATAGCACGGGAGGGTACGCAGTATTTT	CASSIAREGTQYF	TRBV19	TRBD2	NA	TRBJ2-3
TGTGCCAGCAGCCCGAGCCCTGTTCGCCACTACGAGCAGTACTTC	CASSPSPVRHYEQYF	TRBV9	NA	NA	TRBJ2-7
TGCAGCGTTGAAGTGGCTAGCGGGGACCCGTCCTACGAGCAGTACTTC	CSVEVASGDPSYEQYF	TRBV29-1	TRBD2	NA	TRBJ2-7
TGCGCCAGCAGCTTGGAGGGGTATGGGGCCAACGTCCTGACTTTC	CASSLEGYGANVLTF	TRBV5-1	NA	once	TRBJ2-6
TGTGCCAGCCGACAGGGCACTGGGGCCAACGTCCTGACTTTC	CASRQGTGANVLTF	TRBV5-4	TRBD1	NA	TRBJ2-6
TGTGCCAGCTCACCACGGGGCAGGGGGGACTATGGCTACACCTTC	CASSPRGRGDYGYTF	TRBV18	TRBD1	NA	TRBJ1-2
TGTGCCAGCAGCTCGGGCCGGGACACTAGCACAGATACGCAGTATTTT	CASSSGRDTSTDTQYF	TRBV5-8	NA	NA	TRBJ2-3
TGTGCCAGCAGCTTAGGACAGCGCTCCTACAATGAGCAGTTCTTC	CASSLGQRSYNEQFF	TRBV11-3	NA	NA	TRBJ2-1
TGTGCCAGCAGTTACTTGGGAGGCGAGCAGTACTTC	CASSYLGGEQYF	TRBV6-5	NA	NA	TRBJ2-7
TGCGCCAGCAGCTCCCGGCTAGGGGACACAGATACGCAGTATTTT	CASSSRLGDTDTQYF	TRBV5-1	NA	NA	TRBJ2-3
TGTGCCAGCAGCCAATGGGTAGCGGGATACACCGGGGAGCTGTTTTTT	CASSQWVAGYTGELFF	TRBV7-3	TRBD2	once	TRBJ2-2
TGTGCCTGGATAAAACAGGGACAGATCAACACCGGGGAGCTGTTTTTT	CAWIKQGQINTGELFF	TRBV30	TRBD1	once	TRBJ2-2
TGTGCCAGCACCCTCAAAGGTCGGCAGGGGAATCCTGAAGCTTTCTTT	CASTLKGRQGNPEAFF	TRBV14	NA	NA	TRBJ1-1
TGTGCCAGCAGTTTAAGGGGCCTAGCGGGAGGGCCTAATGAGCAGTTCTTC	CASSLRGLAGGPNEQFF	TRBV27	TRBD2	once	TRBJ2-1
TGTGCCAGCAGCTTGCGAGCGGGGGGCCTCAGCACAGATACGCAGTATTTT	CASSLRAGGLSTDTQYF	TRBV7-9	TRBD2	NA	TRBJ2-3
TGTGCCAGTAGTATTGCTACGGAGGCCAATACGCAGTATTTT	CASSIATEANTQYF	TRBV19	NA	NA	TRBJ2-3
TGTGCCAGCTCACTGCTTGCGGGGGCCGCCTACGAGCAGTACTTC	CASSLLAGAAYEQYF	TRBV18	NA	NA	TRBJ2-7
TGCGCCAGCAGCCCAGGGGGACAGGGACGCGAGCAGTACTTC	CASSPGGQGREQYF	TRBV5-1	TRBD1	NA	TRBJ2-7
TGCGCCAGCAGCAGCTTAGACAGTTTCTACGAGCAGTACTTC	CASSSLDSFYEQYF	TRBV5-1	NA	NA	TRBJ2-7
TGTGCCAGCAGACTACAGGGTCCCGGGGAGCTGTTTTTT	CASRLQGPGELFF	TRBV6-6	NA	NA	TRBJ2-2
TGTGCCAGCAGTTCCTTGCAGCGGGAGGATACTGAGCAGTTCTTC	CASSSLQREDTEQFF	TRBV4-2	TRBD2	NA	TRBJ2-1
TGCGCCAGCAGCTTGGGCGGACAGGGAAAATTTGGAAACACCATATATTTT	CASSLGGQGKFGNTIYF	TRBV5-1	TRBD1	NA	TRBJ1-3
TGTGCCAGCACCTTCAGGGGGCGTAGCGAAAAACTGTTTTTT	CASTFRGRSEKLFF	TRBV28	TRBD1	NA	TRBJ1-4
TGTGCCAGCAGTCCGGGACAGTATAATGGCTACACCTTC	CASSPGQYNGYTF	TRBV28	TRBD1	NA	TRBJ1-2
TGTGCCAGCAGCTTAGAGGCGAGCGCGAACACCGGGGAGCTGTTTTTT	CASSLEASANTGELFF	TRBV7-2	NA	NA	TRBJ2-2
TGTGCCAGCAGCTCAGAGACGGACAAATACACCTATGGCTACACCTTC	CASSSETDKYTYGYTF	TRBV5-4	NA	NA	TRBJ1-2
TGTGCCAGCAGCCGTCGGACTAGCGGGAGGGGCGGATACAATGAGCAGTTCTTC	CASSRRTSGRGGYNEQFF	TRBV7-8	TRBD2	NA	TRBJ2-1
TGCGCCAGCAGCACCACAGGGGGCGACCCTTTCTTC	CASSTTGGDPFF	TRBV5-1	TRBD1	few	TRBJ2-1